This T cell receptor (beta chain) was observed in a study of response to subunit inactivated influenza vaccine. In germline, CDR1 is DFQATT, CDR2 SNEGSKA (reference sequence). This CDR3 contains 15 residues. With 3 bases removed from V and 0 bases from J, the gap between germline ends came to 12 bases. MiXCR, applied by TCRdb to the RT-PCR reads, yields one record per CDR3 protein. The data contain roughly 790,000 distinct CDR3 sequences, less than 25% of them singletons. Study results and limitations: Authors suggested seasonal influenza vaccinations each recruit few new T cells.

Remarks on this clonotype: The antigen remains unidentified.

This TCR derives from a man aged 50 to 60 who received an inactivated influenza vaccine. This specimen consisted of PBMCs from blood, obtained 5 to 6 days after vaccination. J is TRBJ1-5 and V is TRBV20-1; D remains ambiguous. The CDR3 spells CSASFPGNSNQPQHF. In DNA form, the CDR3 reads TGCAGTGCTAGTTTCCCGGGCAATAGCAATCAGCCCCAGCATTTT.